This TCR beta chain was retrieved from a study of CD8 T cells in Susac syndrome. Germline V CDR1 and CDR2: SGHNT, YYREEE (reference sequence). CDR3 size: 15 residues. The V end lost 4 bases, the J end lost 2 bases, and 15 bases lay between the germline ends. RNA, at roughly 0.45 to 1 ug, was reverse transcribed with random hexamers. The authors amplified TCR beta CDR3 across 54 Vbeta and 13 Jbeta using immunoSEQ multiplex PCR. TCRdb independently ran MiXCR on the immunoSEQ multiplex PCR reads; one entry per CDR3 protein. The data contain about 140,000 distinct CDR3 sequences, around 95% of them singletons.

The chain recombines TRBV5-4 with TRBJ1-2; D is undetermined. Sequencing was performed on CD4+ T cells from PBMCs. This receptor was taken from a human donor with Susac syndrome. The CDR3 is CASSPPGSANYGYTF. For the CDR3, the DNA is TGTGCCAGCAGCCCCCCCGGCAGTGCAAACTATGGCTACACCTTC.